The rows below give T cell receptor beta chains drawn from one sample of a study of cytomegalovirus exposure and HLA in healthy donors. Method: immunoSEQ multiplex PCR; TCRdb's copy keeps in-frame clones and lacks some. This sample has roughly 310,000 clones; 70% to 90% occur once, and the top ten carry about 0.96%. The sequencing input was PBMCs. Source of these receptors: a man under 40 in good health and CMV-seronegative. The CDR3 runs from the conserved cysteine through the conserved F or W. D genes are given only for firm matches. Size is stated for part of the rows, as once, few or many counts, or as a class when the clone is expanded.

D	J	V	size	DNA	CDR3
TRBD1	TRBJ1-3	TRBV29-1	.	TGCAGCGTTGAGTGGACAGGGGATGGAAACACCATATATTTT	CSVEWTGDGNTIYF
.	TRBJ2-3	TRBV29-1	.	TGCAGCGTTGAAGAGGGGCCGAGAGATACGCAGTATTTT	CSVEEGPRDTQYF
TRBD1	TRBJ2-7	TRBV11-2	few	TGTGCCAGCAGCACCCCAGGGGGCCGGGGAGGCGAGCAGTACTTC	CASSTPGGRGGEQYF
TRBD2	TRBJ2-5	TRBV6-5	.	TGTGCCAGCAGTTACGGTCGCGGGGGGGCCTTGGAGACCCAGTACTTC	CASSYGRGGALETQYF
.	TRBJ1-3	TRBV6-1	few	TGTGCCAGCAGTGAAGCGGCGGGGGTTGGTTCTGGAAACACCATATATTTT	CASSEAAGVGSGNTIYF
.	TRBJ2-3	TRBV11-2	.	TGTGCCAGCAGCTTACTACGTTCGACTCTAAACACAGATACGCAGTATTTT	CASSLLRSTLNTDTQYF
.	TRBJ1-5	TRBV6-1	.	TGTGCCAGCAGTGAAGCGTCGGGACAACGCAATCAGCCCCAGCATTTT	CASSEASGQRNQPQHF
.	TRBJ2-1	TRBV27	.	TGTGCCAGCGGTCGGTTCGAGGCCAATGAGCAGTTCTTC	CASGRFEANEQFF
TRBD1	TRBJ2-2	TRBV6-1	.	TGTGCCACAAGACAGGGGGTCATCACCGGGGAGCTGTTTTTT	CATRQGVITGELFF
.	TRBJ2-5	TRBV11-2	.	TGTGCCAGCAGCTTACCAAGGACAAACATCGACATGGAGACCCAGTACTTC	CASSLPRTNIDMETQYF
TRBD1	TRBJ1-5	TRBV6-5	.	TGTGCCAGCAGTCCGGGACAGAGAAATCAGCCCCAGCATTTT	CASSPGQRNQPQHF
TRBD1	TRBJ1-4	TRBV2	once	TGTGCCAGCAGTCCCGACAGGGTGAAGGAAAAACTGTTTTTT	CASSPDRVKEKLFF
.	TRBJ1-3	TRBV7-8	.	TGTGCCAGCAGCTTAGCGCAGGGTGGTGGAAACACCATATATTTT	CASSLAQGGGNTIYF
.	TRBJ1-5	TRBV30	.	TGTGCCTGGAGTGTACCTCTACGTTCCGCGCCCCAGCATTTT	CAWSVPLRSAPQHF
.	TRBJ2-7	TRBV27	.	TGTGCCAGCAGTCCTCCTTCCTACGAGCAGTACTTC	CASSPPSYEQYF
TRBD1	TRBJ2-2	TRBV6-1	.	TGTGCCAGCAGCCCAGGGGGTAACACCGGGGAGCTGTTTTTT	CASSPGGNTGELFF
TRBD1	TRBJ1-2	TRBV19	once	TGTGCCAGTAGTACGCGACAGGGGGCAGGCTATGGCTACACCTTC	CASSTRQGAGYGYTF
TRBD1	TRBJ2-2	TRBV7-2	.	TGTGCCAGCAGCCCTCAGCCCGGGACAGGGACCGGGGAGCTGTTTTTT	CASSPQPGTGTGELFF
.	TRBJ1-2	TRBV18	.	TGTGCCAGCTCACCACCTGATGGAGTTTACTATGGCTACACCTTC	CASSPPDGVYYGYTF
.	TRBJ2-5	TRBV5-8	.	TGTGCCAGCAGCTACGGACAGGGAGGGCAAGAGACCCAGTACTTC	CASSYGQGGQETQYF
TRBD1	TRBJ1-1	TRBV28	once	TGTGCCAGCAGTTTACCCGACAGGGGAGGCACTGAAGCTTTCTTT	CASSLPDRGGTEAFF